The TCR beta chain described here comes from a study of T cells in Graves' hyperthyroidism and ophthalmopathy. Study outcomes and limitations: Also found in blood were most expanded thyroid clonotypes above 0.001.

A word on this clonotype: The antigen remains undetermined.

RNA transcripts provided the source from which TCR beta CDR3 regions were amplified. In the first-round RT-PCR of the TCR CDR3, the HTBI primer set was used. TCRdb analysed the multiplex PCR reads with MiXCR anew, one entry per CDR3 protein. This sample has some 490,000 distinct CDR3 sequences, with 22% found just once. Investigators excluded patients with uncontrolled infection, other autoimmune disease, pregnancy or lactation. Trimming took off 8 bases at V and 0 bases at J, with 13 bases between the two ends. The CDR3 sequence is 14 residues long. Per the germline V gene, CDR1 is SGHVS and CDR2 is FQNEAQ.

V is TRBV7-8 and J is TRBJ1-1; D might be TRBD1 (6 bases). The TCR comes from a woman in her 70s with Graves' ophthalmopathy. Sequenced material: blood. CDR3 in DNA: TGTGCCAGCGTCCCAGGGGCCGTGAACACTGAAGCTTTCTTT. Its protein is CASVPGAVNTEAFF.